The TCR beta chain described here comes from a study of PD-1 blockade in classical Hodgkin lymphoma. Study context: Patients in the cohort were put on intravenous nivolumab, 3 mg/kg every 2 weeks.

Assay used: immunoSEQ multiplex PCR; TCRdb lists only in-frame clones, some missing. In the table there are just over 60,000 clones, 88% of which are singletons. This clone appeared a single time. Every patient experienced relapse after autologous stem cell transplantation, and brentuximab vedotin exposure varied. The CDR3 has 18 amino acids. Germline values: CDR1 LNHNV, CDR2 YYDKDF (reference sequence). V shed 0 bases and J 3 bases; nucleotides not matched to a gene: 11. This TCR came from a human donor with classical Hodgkin lymphoma. V gene TRBV15 combines with J gene TRBJ2-3; 8 bases line up with TRBD2. The specimen comprised peripheral blood mononuclear cells (PBMCs), sampled at baseline. This CDR3 is CATSRDLTSEVHTDTQYF. CDR3 DNA: TGTGCCACCAGCAGAGATTTGACTAGCGAGGTTCATACAGATACGCAGTATTTT.